The sequence of this T cell receptor beta chain was determined in a study of CD8 T cells in Susac syndrome (dated by TCRdb to between 2018 and 2020). For the wider study: The study used repertoire sequencing to test whether antigen drove CD8+ T cell activation and differentiation in Susac syndrome. CD8+ T cell repertoire clonality was compared between some 12 healthy donors, around 14 Susac syndrome patients and roughly 15 multiple sclerosis patients. The paper as a whole reports these results and caveats: The number of individuals in the TCR sequencing and HLA analysis was acknowledged as relatively small.

Relative to germline, V is missing 2 bases and J is missing 17 bases, with 20 bases of the junction outside any gene match. The CDR1 and CDR2 encoded by the germline V gene are SQVTM and ANQGSEA. Counted from cysteine to phenylalanine, this CDR3 has 16 amino acids. Just CDR3 DNA is preserved here, 48 bases in frame from base 1. RNA was extracted using the RNeasy kit, and roughly 0.5 to 1 microgram was reverse transcribed with random hexamers. The immunoSEQ multiplex PCR assay, covering 54 Vbeta and 13 Jbeta segments, was used to amplify TCR beta CDR3 regions. To correct PCR amplification bias, a synthetic template baseline was used for both primer optimization and computational correction. The source study handled its data this way. Reads were assigned to V, D and J genes according to IMGT and analyzed in immunoSEQ Analyzer, with only productive sequences retained. Clonality was calculated as one minus the Shannon entropy normalized by log2 of the number of productive unique sequences. Public and private clones were assessed among the 100 most prevalent clones of each patient and control. Clones were defined as Susac-specific when absent from the healthy and MS cohorts, from some 1,100 published viral clones and from other ImmuneACCESS disease sequences. In TCRdb, the public reads were trimmed at Q25 with fastp and aligned with MiXCR, with productive beta chains retained. Every CDR3 protein is listed once, alongside the most common genes and DNA of its rows. The V and J calls were determined by TCRdb, not by the authors. This sample gives about 300,000 distinct CDR3 sequences in total; around 91% of them show up just once. Approximately 0.18% of the sample rests with the top ten.

Peripheral blood CD8+ and CD4+ T cells from healthy donors, Susac syndrome patients and multiple sclerosis patients were profiled using high-throughput TCR beta sequencing. Multiple sclerosis controls were treatment-naive patients with stable or active relapsing-remitting disease fulfilling revised McDonald criteria. Bulk CD8+ and CD4+ T cells were purified magnetically by negative isolation, whereas CD8+ TEMRA cells were enriched by FACS. Blood was drawn into EDTA tubes, processed within 24 hours, and PBMCs were isolated by density gradient centrifugation. PBMCs intended for TCR sequencing were frozen in liquid nitrogen and were later thawed in a 37 degrees C water bath. The sorted or isolated CD4+, CD8+ and CD8+ TEMRA cells reached a purity of at least 90%. Comments on this clonotype: The target of this receptor is not known. Base qualities were left out, and no much larger clone turns up one base away.

This chain joins TRBV29-1 to TRBJ2-2, with 10 bases aligning to TRBD2. The source of this sequence is a human donor with multiple sclerosis. The sequenced sample was CD8+ T cells from PBMCs. The DNA sequence is given as TGCAGCGTTGAACCTAGCGGGAGTGGATTTGCCGGGGAGCCTTTTTTT. Translated, it gives CSVEPSGSGFAGEPFF.